A single sample is the source of the 32 T cell receptor beta chains below, sequenced in a study of cytomegalovirus exposure and HLA in healthy donors (TCRdb year 2017). Library prep was done by the immunoSEQ multiplex PCR assay. For the multiplex PCR, a mixture combining 60 forward primers for TCR Vbeta segments and 13 reverse primers for TCR Jbeta segments was used. Here the immuneACCESS table is served through TCRdb, limited to in-frame sequences with V and J called. Missing clones are a known gap in these copies; in checked studies unresolved V genes cover under half, and the rest lacks a known reason. This sample gives about 150,000 clones in total; around 80% of them show up just once. The top ten hold roughly 4.2% of the sample. The specimen was PBMCs. These receptors were collected from a woman aged 40 to 50 in good health and CMV-seronegative.

The rearrangement uses TRBV28 and TRBJ2-7; 9 bases agree with TRBD1. The CDR3 runs to 14 residues. Germline lookup yields CDR1 MDHEN and CDR2 SYDVKM. Germline trimming cut 7 bases from V and 2 bases from J; bases unmatched to any gene: 6. CDR3 residues: CASTWTGETYEQYF. The CDR3 nucleotides are TGTGCCAGCACCTGGACAGGGGAGACCTACGAGCAGTACTTC. Based on the CDR3 plus reference TRBV28 and TRBJ2-7, the full variable domain is DVKVTQSSRYLVKRTGEKVFLECVQDMDHENMFWYRQDPGLGLRLIYFSYDVKMKEKGDIPEGYSVSREKKERFSLILESASTNQTSMYLCASTWTGETYEQYFGPGTRLTVT.

CDR3 sequence: CASTEREGLEDTQYF. CDR3 bases: TGTGCCAGTACGGAGCGGGAGGGGTTGGAGGATACGCAGTATTTT. This chain joins TRBV6-6 and TRBJ2-3, with 10 bases matching TRBD2. Germline trimming cut 9 bases from V and 6 bases from J; bases unmatched to any gene: 12. CDR1 and CDR2 (germline): MNHNY, SVGAGI (reference sequence). The CDR3 spans 15 residues.

The rearrangement uses TRBV9 and TRBJ2-1, with 10 bases lining up with TRBD2. The CDR3 covers 17 residues. CDR1 and CDR2 from the germline V gene are SGDLS and YYNGEE. V lost 5 bases, J lost 0 bases, and 8 bases stayed unmatched. The CDR3: CASSVLSSGSSYNEQFF. The DNA for the CDR3 is TGTGCCAGCAGTGTTCTTTCTAGCGGGAGCTCCTACAATGAGCAGTTCTTC.

The chain couples TRBV30 to TRBJ2-1; D is undetermined. Trimming pared 0 bases from V and 8 bases from J, leaving 8 bases between. The V gene's germline CDR1 is GTSNPN and CDR2 SVGIG (reference sequence). CDR3 length: 12 amino acids. For the CDR3, the DNA is TGTGCCTGGAGTGTGGCAGTCGATGAGCAGTTCTTC. This sequence encodes CAWSVAVDEQFF.

The chain has TRBV4-1 and TRBJ2-1, with TRBD1 matching over 12 bases. V gave up 0 bases and J gave up 8 bases; unmatched junction bases: 5. The germline CDR1 and CDR2 sequences are MGHRA and YSYEKL. The CDR3 extends over 16 amino acids. The CDR3 sequence: CASSQEGQGARDEQFF. The CDR3 nucleotides read TGCGCCAGCAGCCAAGAGGGACAGGGGGCGAGAGATGAGCAGTTCTTC.

The chain recombines TRBV7-9 with TRBJ1-5; D is uncertain. V was clipped by 2 bases and J by 6 bases, with 5 bases between them. This CDR3 region has 12 residues. CDR1 and CDR2 from the germline V gene are SEHNR and FQNEAQ (reference sequence). CDR3 nucleotide sequence: TGTGCCAGCAGCTTACACGGTCAGCCCCAGCATTTT. This gives the protein CASSLHGQPQHF.

The genes are TRBV2 and TRBJ2-5; a possible D gene is TRBD1 (6 bases). Germline V gives CDR1 SNHLY, CDR2 FYNNEI. V was shortened by 6 bases and J by 2 bases, with 10 bases between the two germline ends. The CDR3 extends over 13 amino acids. CDR3 in DNA: TGTGCCAGCAGACGACAGGCTCAAGAGACCCAGTACTTC. Residues: CASRRQAQETQYF.

The J gene is TRBJ2-3, the V gene TRBV5-1; 14 positions match TRBD2. This CDR3 is 16 amino acids long. Germline trimming cut 3 bases from V and 2 bases from J; bases unmatched to any gene: 2. CDR1 SGHRS and CDR2 YFSETQ come from the germline V gene. The CDR3 region is CASSSGLAGDTDTQYF. CDR3 DNA sequence: TGCGCCAGCAGCTCGGGACTAGCGGGAGACACAGATACGCAGTATTTT.

This clone was observed a single time. The CDR3 reads CASSLGEGWQPQHF. In DNA form, the CDR3 reads TGTGCCAGCAGCTTAGGTGAGGGATGGCAGCCCCAGCATTTT. The V and J genes are TRBV7-2 and TRBJ1-5; no clear D gene. There are 14 residues in the CDR3. V lost 1 base and J lost 7, with 11 bases in between. CDR1 is SGHTA, CDR2 FQGNSA, per germline.

In its sample, this clone was seen a few times. The chain carries TRBV10-2 and TRBJ2-4; the D is unclear. The CDR3 extends over 11 amino acids. Trimming cost V 3 bases and J 13 bases, with 10 bases left between them. CDR1 is WSHSY and CDR2 is SAAADI in the germline V gene. In DNA form, the CDR3 reads TGCGCCAGCAGTGATACCGCAGGACAGTACTTC. Translation gives CASSDTAGQYF.

The chain couples TRBV13 to TRBJ2-5; D not resolved. The closer fit of TRBJ2-7 to the DNA end suggests the J call may be wrong. There are 14 residues in the CDR3. From germline, CDR1 is PRHDT and CDR2 FYEKMQ (reference sequence). CDR3: CASSLGVMSYEQYF. In nucleotides, the CDR3 is TGTGCCAGCAGCTTAGGAGTGATGTCCTACGAGCAGTACTTC.

This clone was counted once. The chain employs TRBV2 and TRBJ2-3, with D tentatively TRBD2 (5 bases). The CDR3 totals 13 residues. Germline CDR1 reads SNHLY; CDR2 reads FYNNEI. Trimming left V 7 bases short and J 3 bases short, with 11 bases between. The CDR3 sequence is CASTQTGTDTQYF. The CDR3 coding sequence is TGTGCCAGCACTCAGACGGGGACAGATACGCAGTATTTT. The full variable domain, its missing parts supplied by reference TRBV2 and TRBJ2-3, is EPEVTQTPSHQVTQMGQEVILRCVPISNHLYFYWYRQILGQKVEFLVSFYNNEISEKSEIFDDQFSVERPDGSNFTLKIRSTKLEDSAMYFCASTQTGTDTQYFGPGTRLTVL.

Concerning this clone: At one boundary the junction diverges from the germline segment, which might be a read error. The chain is built from TRBV7-9 and TRBJ1-2; no clear D. CDR1 is SEHNR, CDR2 FQNEAQ, per germline (reference sequence). The CDR3 is 16 amino acids. CDR3 nucleotide sequence: TGTGCCAGCCTCCCAATTCTCGACCGAGCTAACTATGGCCACACCTTC. Residues: CASLPILDRANYGHTF.

The table lists this clone with a count of one. The V call is TRBV13, the J call TRBJ1-2, with TRBD1 matching over 9 bases. CDR3 length equals 17 residues. CDR1 PRHDT and CDR2 FYEKMQ come from the germline V gene (reference sequence). Trimming cost V 1 base and J 2 bases; bases outside gene matches: 8. The CDR3 reads CASSLAPSGQGNYGYTF. CDR3 coding DNA: TGTGCCAGCAGCTTAGCCCCGTCCGGACAGGGGAACTATGGCTACACCTTC.

This sequence joins TRBV29-1 and TRBJ1-1; D not certain. Germline V gene lookup returns CDR1 SQVTM and CDR2 ANQGSEA. CDR3 length equals 11 residues. V was clipped by 6 bases and J by 1 base, with 6 bases between them. The CDR3 region is CSVKQNTEAFF. In DNA form, the CDR3 reads TGCAGCGTCAAGCAGAACACTGAAGCTTTCTTT.

The chain recombines TRBV5-6 with TRBJ2-1; no firm D call. Per germline, CDR1 SGHDT and CDR2 YYEEEE. V was pared by 1 base and J by 2 bases, with 10 bases between. The CDR3 sequence is 15 residues long. In DNA, the CDR3 is TGTGCCAGCAGCTTGAGACACCTCGCCTACAATGAGCAGTTCTTC. Its protein is CASSLRHLAYNEQFF.

The chain has TRBV7-6 and TRBJ1-4; 7 bases are shared with TRBD1. The CDR3 runs to 15 residues. J was trimmed by 8 bases and V by 3 bases; bases with no gene match: 9. CDR1 SGHVS and CDR2 FNYEAQ come from the germline V gene. The CDR3 nucleotides read TGTGCCAGCAGCTTGGCCTGGACAGGAAACGAAAAACTGTTTTTT. Its translation: CASSLAWTGNEKLFF.

CDR3 loop: CSVELAAGAYEQYF. The CDR3 DNA sequence: TGCAGCGTTGAGTTGGCGGCAGGGGCTTACGAGCAGTACTTC. The V gene is TRBV29-1, the J gene TRBJ2-7; possible D gene TRBD1, 6 bases. The CDR3 consists of 14 residues. V was pared by 3 bases and J by 4 bases, with 16 bases between. Germline lookup yields CDR1 SQVTM and CDR2 ANQGSEA.

The chain has TRBV11-3 and TRBJ1-2, with 8 nucleotides matching TRBD1. V lost 3 bases, J lost 8 bases, and 14 bases stayed unmatched. In germline, CDR1 is SGHNT, CDR2 YENEEA. This CDR3 spans 16 amino acids. The CDR3 region has the DNA TGTGCCAGCAGCTTTTCAGGGCTGACAGGGGATGGCGGCTACACCTTC. It specifies CASSFSGLTGDGGYTF.

V gene TRBV2 combines with J gene TRBJ1-5; maybe TRBD1 (6 bases). Deletions cut 3 bases from V and 0 bases from J, with 9 bases between. Germline values: CDR1 SNHLY, CDR2 FYNNEI. This CDR3 is built from 15 residues. For the CDR3, the DNA is TGTGCCAGCAGTGACCAGGGGTATAGCAATCAGCCCCAGCATTTT. Translated: CASSDQGYSNQPQHF.

This clone was observed many times. V gene TRBV27 combines with J gene TRBJ1-1; D perhaps matches TRBD1 (6 bases). This CDR3 is built from 14 residues. Trimming stripped 2 bases from V and 4 bases from J, with 11 bases between. CDR1 MNHEY and CDR2 SMNVEV come from the germline V gene (reference sequence). This CDR3 is CASSLGGGGTEAFF. The CDR3 DNA sequence: TGTGCCAGCAGTTTAGGGGGCGGCGGCACTGAAGCTTTCTTT.

The gene calls are TRBV5-6 and TRBJ2-1; 8 bases align to TRBD1. Germline V gene lookup returns CDR1 SGHDT and CDR2 YYEEEE. CDR3 size: 13 residues. V lost 2 bases to trimming and J lost 8 bases; unmatched junction nucleotides: 3. CDR3 nucleotide sequence: TGTGCCAGCAGCTTTCAGGGGGCCGATGAGCAGTTCTTC. It is translated as CASSFQGADEQFF.

This clone occurred once. The genes are TRBV7-9 and TRBJ2-7, with TRBD1 identical over 11 bases. Germline CDR1 and CDR2: SEHNR and FQNEAQ (reference sequence). V lost 5 bases and J lost 3; bases outside the gene matches: 6. This CDR3 is 15 amino acids long. The CDR3 here is CASSLSGTGGYEQYF. DNA of the CDR3: TGTGCCAGCAGCCTTTCCGGGACAGGGGGCTACGAGCAGTACTTC.

In regard to this clone: A junction boundary mismatches the germline segment, possibly from a read error. The chain combines TRBV7-7 with TRBJ2-5; TRBD2 might be the D (6 bases). This CDR3 has 14 residues. Germline CDR1 reads SSHAT; CDR2 reads FNYEAQ (reference sequence). CDR3: CASSFSAGKETQYF. CDR3 coding DNA: TGTGCTAGCAGCTTCTCAGCGGGCAAAGAGACCCAGTACTTC.

The chain combines TRBV10-3 with TRBJ2-6, with TRBD1 matching over 8 bases. CDR1 is ENHRY and CDR2 is SYGVKD in the germline V gene. V was pared by 7 bases and J by 1 base, with 9 bases of the junction left unmatched. The CDR3 extends over 17 amino acids. The CDR3 nucleotides are TGTGCCATCAACAACCCCCAGGGGGCGTCTGGGGCCAACGTCCTGACTTTC. The encoded protein is CAINNPQGASGANVLTF.

The chain carries TRBV6-5 and TRBJ2-1, with D possibly matching TRBD2 (5 bases). V lost 2 bases and J lost 4, with 12 bases in between. Germline V gene lookup returns CDR1 MNHEY and CDR2 SVGAGI. There are 15 residues in the CDR3. CDR3 amino acids: CASSYGLATYNEQFF. The DNA of the CDR3 is TGTGCCAGCAGTTACGGGCTAGCTACATACAATGAGCAGTTCTTC.

This clone was found once. The chain links TRBV11-3 to TRBJ1-2; TRBD1 might be the D (5 bases). The CDR3 loop spans 13 amino acids. Germline assignment: CDR1 SGHNT and CDR2 YENEEA. The V and J ends lost 5 bases and 4 bases respectively, with 11 bases between them. The CDR3 here is CASSQGAAYGYTF. CDR3 bases: TGTGCCAGCAGCCAAGGGGCAGCCTATGGCTACACCTTC.

The rearrangement uses TRBV5-6 and TRBJ2-7; 12 bases are a match to TRBD2. V shed 4 bases, J shed 4 bases, and the junction held 6 bases outside the gene matches. The CDR3 is 15 amino acids. The germline V gene encodes CDR1 SGHDT and CDR2 YYEEEE. CDR3 protein: CASSVASGRAYEQYF. The CDR3 DNA is TGTGCCAGCAGCGTCGCTAGCGGGAGGGCTTACGAGCAGTACTTC.

The chain carries TRBV6-5 and TRBJ2-5, with 7 positions matching TRBD1. V trimming: 0 bases; J trimming: 7 bases; junction bases outside the gene matches: 11. In germline, CDR1 is MNHEY, CDR2 SVGAGI. The CDR3 loop spans 16 amino acids. The CDR3 is CASSYSEGAFPGTQYF. DNA of the CDR3: TGTGCCAGCAGTTACTCTGAGGGGGCCTTCCCGGGGACCCAGTACTTC.

This clone turned up a few times. The chain is built from TRBV7-8 and TRBJ2-1, with D maybe TRBD1 (5 bases). CDR1 is SGHVS, CDR2 FQNEAQ, per germline. V was pared by 5 bases and J by 3 bases, with 20 bases between. The CDR3 totals 17 residues. The chain's CDR3 is CASSPQGVLEYYNEQFF. CDR3 in DNA: TGTGCCAGCAGCCCTCAAGGGGTCCTAGAATACTACAATGAGCAGTTCTTC.

This chain joins TRBV28 and TRBJ1-1; D remains unclear. Germline CDR1 and CDR2: MDHEN and SYDVKM. V lost 2 bases to trimming and J lost 5 bases, with 6 bases between them. This CDR3 is built from 12 residues. The CDR3 sequence: CASSLITTEAFF. CDR3 DNA: TGTGCCAGCAGTTTAATCACAACTGAAGCTTTCTTT.

The chain couples TRBV5-4 to TRBJ1-2; 10 bases are shared with TRBD1. Germline loops: CDR1 SGHNT, CDR2 YYREEE (reference sequence). The CDR3 sequence is 14 residues long. The trim removed 1 base at V and 5 bases at J, leaving 2 bases unmatched. The CDR3 loop is CASSLTGQGYGYTF. The CDR3 DNA reads as TGTGCCAGCAGCTTGACGGGACAGGGGTATGGCTACACCTTC.